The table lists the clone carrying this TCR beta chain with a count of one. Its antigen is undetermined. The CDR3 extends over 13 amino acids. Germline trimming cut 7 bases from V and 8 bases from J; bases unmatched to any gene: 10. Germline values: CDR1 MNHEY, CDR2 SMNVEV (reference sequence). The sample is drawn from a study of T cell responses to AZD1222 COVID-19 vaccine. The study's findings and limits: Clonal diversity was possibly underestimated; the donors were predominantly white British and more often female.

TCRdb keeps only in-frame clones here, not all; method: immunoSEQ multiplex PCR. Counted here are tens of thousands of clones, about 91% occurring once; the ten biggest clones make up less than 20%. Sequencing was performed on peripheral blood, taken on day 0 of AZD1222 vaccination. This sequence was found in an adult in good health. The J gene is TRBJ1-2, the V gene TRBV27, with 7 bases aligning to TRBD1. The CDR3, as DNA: TGTGCCAGCAAACCACACGACAGGGCAGGCTACACCTTC. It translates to CASKPHDRAGYTF.